This T cell receptor beta chain appears in the sequencing data of a study of beta chain features in type 1 diabetes (dated by TCRdb to the late 2010s). Regarding the complete study: No differences in mean age, gender distribution, total cell number or subset yield were found between patients and healthy donors. The study compared the TCRB repertoires of sorted circulating CD4+ T cell subsets in recently diagnosed type 1 diabetes patients with those in matched healthy donors. Across all samples, some 99 million sorted cells were examined, and cell number per subset correlated strongly with RNA yield. Naive and central memory subsets were obtained from all 30 or so donors, but regulatory and stem cell-like memory subsets were isolated from only 8 patients and roughly eight healthy donors. Study-wide conclusions, independent of this receptor: Shorter templates might be favored by PCR, yet because patient and control samples were amplified and corrected together, any such skew would affect both groups equally. Because the HLA sub-analyses included only small numbers of individuals, any influence of HLA type on TCRB rearrangement was left unresolved. Naive, central memory and regulatory TCRB repertoires appeared to be more alike among patients than among healthy donors. Type 1 diabetes patients showed a moderate but significant shortening of TCRB CDR3 length in all four CD4+ subsets. Because cDNA was sequenced instead of genomic DNA, activated cells with high expression could be over-represented, although the groups did not differ in activation or CD3 levels. Fewer insertions and more nucleotide deletions at VDJ recombination sites were observed in patients with type 1 diabetes, implying thymic rearrangement abnormalities.

All of the isolated RNA was reverse transcribed with the High Capacity cDNA Reverse Transcription Kit, so expressed TCRB transcripts were sequenced. Naive, central memory and regulatory T cell samples underwent deep immunoSEQ sequencing, averaging about 3.57 million total reads per sample. Sorted cells were lysed in RLT buffer, and RNA was extracted using DNase-treated RNeasy Micro or Mini kits according to cell number. Each cell subset was processed on its own to prevent cross-contamination, while patient and healthy donor samples were processed together. Using the immunoSEQ multiplex PCR, TCRB sequences were amplified from cDNA into 87-bp fragments spanning the CDR3 region. Sequencing of the amplicons was done on the Illumina HiSeq platform. In the original analysis: PCR bias was corrected computationally using synthetic template baselines, and reads within Hamming distance 2 were collapsed, with unmergeable singletons discarded. Reads were aligned against IMGT to assign V, D and J genes, CDR3 length and insertions or deletions at six rearrangement sites. Within each subset, clonotype counts were normalized to sorted cell number, and only after that were true diversity and Gini coefficients computed with the tcR R package. Repertoire sharing was quantified using the overlap coefficient calculated on TCRB nucleotide sequences. Out-of-frame TCRB sequences from naive cells were analyzed to stand in for the pre-selection repertoire. TCRdb limited this immuneACCESS table to in-frame rearrangements with V and J called. A share of clones is missing; checked studies link under half to unresolved V genes, and the rest is unexplained. That table supplies the V and J calls and clone size; D and trimming were determined from the DNA. The sample has about 470,000 clones on record, 30% of them singletons. The ten largest clones take up 0.05% to 0.065% of the sample.

Trimming takes 5 bases off V and 8 bases off J; junction bases not matched to a gene: 6. Including the terminal cysteine and phenylalanine, the CDR3 comprises 13 residues. Just CDR3 DNA is preserved here, 39 bases in frame from base 1. Via the germline V gene, CDR1 is SGHAT and CDR2 FQNNGV. As regards this clone: No cognate antigen has been identified for it. There are no base qualities to consult, and no much larger clone falls within one base.

A single peripheral blood draw of around 100 mL on average was collected from each donor into heparinised tubes. A BD FACSAria II and a panel including CD45RO, CCR7, CD25, CD127, CD95 and CD27 were used to sort naive, central memory, regulatory and stem cell-like memory CD4+ T cells. Every sorted population had a purity above 95%. PBMCs were isolated right away by Lymphoprep density gradient centrifugation and were stained directly, without culture. So that batch effects would be minimized, each experiment stained and sorted samples in pairs, pairing one healthy donor with one patient. Input material: naive CD4+ T cells from blood. Taken with the paper, the label for cell subset or site translates to: true naive CD4+ T cells. This TCR was recovered from a man between 18 and 29 years old in good health. The chain is assembled from TRBV11-2 and TRBJ1-2; TRBD1 matches 9 bases in the middle. The CDR3 is CASSAQGARGYTF. The DNA reads TGTGCCAGCAGCGCACAGGGGGCTCGCGGCTACACCTTC.